The rows below give T cell receptor beta chains drawn from one sample of a study of T-cell memory formation after mild COVID-19. A single record per CDR3 protein comes from TCRdb applying MiXCR to the 5' RACE reads. The data hold 350,000 to 500,000 distinct CDR3 sequences, with less than 25% observed a single time. The sample taken for sequencing was PBMCs or a T cell subset sorted from them (not recorded which). Receptors originate from an adult woman who had mild COVID-19 (a few samples of this study predate the infection). Cell type and time point are not known. CDR3s include the opening cysteine and the closing phenylalanine or tryptophan. A D gene is named only where the DNA matches it firmly. Size is omitted from some rows. Given values are once, few, many or a class for expanded clones.

V	J	D	size	DNA	CDR3
TRBV12-3/TRBV12-4	TRBJ2-2	TRBD2	few	TGTGCCAGCAGTGCCGGGACTATTAACACCGGGGAGCTGTTTTTT	CASSAGTINTGELFF
TRBV5-6	TRBJ2-4	-	-	TGTGCCAGCAGCTTGTTAGGGTCGAGGGCCAAAAACATTCAGTACTTC	CASSLLGSRAKNIQYF
TRBV7-2	TRBJ1-5	-	-	TGTGCCAGCAGCGTAAGGGGGGGTGGTCAGCCCCAGCATTTT	CASSVRGGGQPQHF
TRBV6-6	TRBJ2-7	TRBD2	-	TGTGCCAGCAGTCCCGACTACTTACTAGCGGGAGTCGAGCAGTACTTC	CASSPDYLLAGVEQYF
TRBV5-1	TRBJ2-3	-	-	TGCGCCAGCAGCACACAGGGAGATACGCAGTATTTT	CASSTQGDTQYF
TRBV7-6	TRBJ2-1	TRBD2	-	TGTGCCAGCAGCGAAGCGGGGGGGCGCAATGAGCAGTTCTTC	CASSEAGGRNEQFF
TRBV7-2	TRBJ2-5	-	few	TGTGCCAGCAGCTCCCCGAACGGCCCCATGGCCCAGTACTTC	CASSSPNGPMAQYF
TRBV12-3/TRBV12-4	TRBJ2-5	-	-	TGTGCCAGCAACCCAGAGGCACAAGAGACCCAGTACTTC	CASNPEAQETQYF
TRBV6-2/TRBV6-3	TRBJ2-2	-	-	TGTGCCAGCAGTACCCTAGCCCGCGGGGAGCTGTTTTTT	CASSTLARGELFF
TRBV4-1	TRBJ2-2	-	few	TGCGCCAGCAGCCAATCGAGCTTAAACACCGGGGAGCTGTTTTTT	CASSQSSLNTGELFF
TRBV6-5	TRBJ1-2	TRBD1	few	TGTGCCAGCAGCCCCTCGGGGACAGGGGGCGTCTATGGCTACACCTTC	CASSPSGTGGVYGYTF
TRBV7-8	TRBJ1-2	-	-	TGTGCCAGCAGCTTAGAACTCCAGGCTGTAAGGAACTATGGCTACACCTTC	CASSLELQAVRNYGYTF
TRBV2	TRBJ1-3	-	-	TGTGCCAGCAGTCCTCGGACACCCTTCTCTGGAAACACCATATATTTT	CASSPRTPFSGNTIYF
TRBV29-1	TRBJ2-1	TRBD2	-	TGCAGCGTTGAAGATCGGCTAGCGGGATCGGATGAGCAGTTCTTC	CSVEDRLAGSDEQFF
TRBV5-1	TRBJ1-6	-	few	TGCGCCAGCAGCGCGGGGGATGGTAATTCACCCCTCCACTTT	CASSAGDGNSPLHF
TRBV24-1	TRBJ2-7	-	-	TGTGCCACCAGTGATTTTCGGGTGGGCGAGCAGTACTTC	CATSDFRVGEQYF
TRBV5-1	TRBJ2-1	TRBD1	few	TGCGCCAGCGTTGAAGGACAGGGGGCGTACAATGAGCAGTTCTTC	CASVEGQGAYNEQFF
TRBV11-2	TRBJ2-7	TRBD2	-	TGTGCCAGCAGCTTAGGACTAGCGGGAGGGTTCGAGCAGTACTTC	CASSLGLAGGFEQYF
TRBV18	TRBJ2-1	TRBD2	-	TGTGCCAGCTCACAGGCTAGCGGGAGTTCCTACAATGAGCAGTTCTTC	CASSQASGSSYNEQFF
TRBV4-3	TRBJ1-2	-	many	TGCGCCAGCAGCCAAGATGGGGCAGTCCAGACAACAGCTAACTATGGCTACACCTTC	CASSQDGAVQTTANYGYTF
TRBV28	TRBJ1-5	-	-	TGTGCCAGCAGTTTAACCCGGACTTCAGCGGGGCAGCCCCAGCATTTT	CASSLTRTSAGQPQHF
TRBV12-3/TRBV12-4	TRBJ2-1	TRBD1	-	TGTGCCAGCAGTTCGACGACAGGGAAGGGGCAGTTCTTC	CASSSTTGKGQFF
TRBV7-9	TRBJ1-5	-	-	TGTGCCAGCAGCCCCGGGACCTTCAATCAGCCCCAGCATTTT	CASSPGTFNQPQHF
TRBV6-2/TRBV6-3	TRBJ2-6	-	-	TGTGCCAGCAGTCCGCCGGACTGGTCCCCTGGGGCCAACGTCCTGACTTTC	CASSPPDWSPGANVLTF
TRBV5-1	TRBJ2-1	TRBD2	-	TGCGCCAGCTATGTGGTAGCGGGAGGGATGCAGTTCTTC	CASYVVAGGMQFF
TRBV4-2	TRBJ2-3	-	-	TGTGCCAGCAGCCTACAGTGGGGAGGCACAGATACGCAGTATTTT	CASSLQWGGTDTQYF